This T cell receptor beta chain is drawn from a study of T cell changes during pregnancy in multiple sclerosis. Assay: immunoSEQ multiplex PCR; the TCRdb copy retains only in-frame clones and omits some. The data hold some 49,000 clones, with almost 90% observed a single time. Germline V lookup: CDR1 MNHEY, CDR2 SVGAGI. The CDR3 covers 14 residues. The V end lost 7 bases, the J end lost 1 base, and 13 bases lay between the germline ends. The sequence was obtained from a female donor in good health, enrolled as a control in a pregnancy study. The material was peripheral blood, obtained after pregnancy. This chain joins TRBV6-5 and TRBJ1-1; tentative D call: TRBD1 (5 bases). DNA of the CDR3: TGTGCCAGCACCATGGGACTCCAGAACACTGAAGCTTTCTTT. Translating gives CASTMGLQNTEAFF.